The 27 T cell receptor beta chains below were found in one sample sequenced in a study of blood T cell repertoires in COVID-19 (dated by TCRdb to 2020 to 2021). The library relied on the immunoSEQ multiplex PCR assay. Imported from immuneACCESS, the table was reduced by TCRdb to in-frame sequences with V and J called. These copies leave out some clones; in studies compared against another copy, an unresolved V gene accounts for under half, and the cause of the remainder is not known. Across this sample there are roughly 20,000 clones, with over 90% seen only once. The ten largest account for about 4% of the sample. The sequenced sample consisted of peripheral blood. These receptors came from a woman aged 50 to 65 with active COVID-19.

The V gene is TRBV5-1, the J gene TRBJ2-7, with 9 nucleotides matching TRBD1. CDR1 and CDR2 (germline): SGHRS, YFSETQ. V lost 4 bases and J lost 3; bases outside the gene matches: 5. The CDR3 runs to 14 residues. The CDR3 sequence is CASSPGTGSYEQYF. For the CDR3, the DNA is TGCGCCAGCAGCCCCGGGACAGGGAGCTACGAGCAGTACTTC.

The chain combines TRBV19 with TRBJ2-2; 9 nucleotides align to TRBD1. CDR1 and CDR2 (germline): LNHDA, SQIVND (reference sequence). This CDR3 contains 15 residues. V gave up 6 bases and J gave up 2 bases; unmatched junction bases: 4. CDR3 DNA sequence: TGTGCCAGTAGGGGACAGGGATACAACACCGGGGAGCTGTTTTTT. Its protein product is CASRGQGYNTGELFF.

This chain links TRBV29-1 with TRBJ2-3; 9 nucleotides agree with TRBD2. V dropped 7 bases and J dropped 5; count of bases not matched to a gene: 7. This CDR3 spans 13 amino acids. The germline gives CDR1 SQVTM, CDR2 ANQGSEA. CDR3 DNA sequence: TGCAGCGCCTTAGCGGGAGATCAAGATACGCAGTATTTT. Protein: CSALAGDQDTQYF.

A remark on this clone: Relative to the germline gene, one junction end is altered; a read error may explain this. The rearrangement links TRBV7-2 to TRBJ2-7; 9 nucleotides agree with TRBD2. This CDR3 spans 15 amino acids. The germline V gene encodes CDR1 SGHTA and CDR2 FQGNSA. In DNA form, the CDR3 reads TGTGCCAGCAGCGTAGCGGCGGGAGGGTCCTACGAGCAGTACTTC. It specifies CASSVAAGGSYEQYF.

The chain combines TRBV2 with TRBJ1-2, with 7 bases aligning to TRBD1. The CDR3 sequence is 12 residues long. With 10 bases clipped from V and 5 bases from J, the junction kept 7 bases outside the gene matches. Germline V CDR1 and CDR2: SNHLY, FYNNEI. CDR3 residues: CATVGTVYGYTF. The CDR3 DNA reads TGTGCCACCGTAGGGACAGTATATGGCTACACCTTC. Full variable domain (outside the CDR3, taken from reference TRBV2 and TRBJ1-2): EPEVTQTPSHQVTQMGQEVILRCVPISNHLYFYWYRQILGQKVEFLVSFYNNEISEKSEIFDDQFSVERPDGSNFTLKIRSTKLEDSAMYFCATVGTVYGYTFGSGTRLTVV.

The chain combines TRBV3-1 (or the pseudogene TRBV3-2) with TRBJ2-3, with a weak D call TRBD2 (7 bases). The CDR3 has 16 residues. V was clipped by 0 bases and J by 6 bases, with 16 bases between them. Germline CDR1 LGHDT, CDR2 YNNKEL (reference sequence). The CDR3 region has the DNA TGTGCCAGCAGCCAAGATTTAGGGGGGGCTTGGGATACGCAGTATTTT. The encoded protein is CASSQDLGGAWDTQYF.

This clone was detected once. The rearrangement links TRBV5-1 to TRBJ1-1, with a tentative D call TRBD1 (5 bases). The CDR3 totals 14 residues. Germline lookup yields CDR1 SGHRS and CDR2 YFSETQ. Trimming left V 3 bases short and J 5 bases short, with 14 bases between. CDR3 residues: CASSYYPGGTEAFF. CDR3 bases: TGCGCCAGCAGCTACTACCCCGGGGGGACTGAAGCTTTCTTT.

This chain uses TRBV19 with TRBJ2-7; a possible D gene is TRBD2 (6 bases). V was shortened by 2 bases and J by 2 bases, with 13 bases between the two germline ends. This CDR3 region has 15 residues. Germline V gene lookup returns CDR1 LNHDA and CDR2 SQIVND (reference sequence). In DNA, the CDR3 is TGTGCCAGTAGTATAAACAGCGGGCTCACCTACGAGCAGTACTTC. Translated, it gives CASSINSGLTYEQYF.

The chain links TRBV18 to TRBJ1-2; D remains ambiguous. The CDR3 length is 15 residues. Per the germline V gene, CDR1 is KGHSH and CDR2 is LQKENI. V lost 0 bases and J lost 0, with 8 bases in between. The CDR3 region has the DNA TGTGCCAGCTCACCACCGCTCGGTGCTAACTATGGCTACACCTTC. Translation: CASSPPLGANYGYTF.

The sample holds a few counts of this clone. The chain has TRBV2 and TRBJ2-7, with a possible D match to TRBD2 (6 bases). Trimming pared 3 bases from V and 12 bases from J, leaving 15 bases between. Germline-derived CDR1 and CDR2 are SNHLY and FYNNEI. This CDR3 is built from 12 residues. The CDR3 coding sequence is TGTGCCAGCAGTGACAGTAGCACTAGCACGTACTTC. Translation: CASSDSSTSTYF.

The CDR3, as DNA: TGTGCCAGCAGCGGACAGTCCTACAATGAGCAGTTCTTC. It encodes CASSGQSYNEQFF. V usage is TRBV21-1 and J usage is TRBJ2-1; TRBD1, the table's D call, was not compared with the DNA. TRBV21-1 is a listed pseudogene. There are 13 residues in the CDR3.

This clone was observed a few times. The V call is TRBV2, the J call TRBJ2-7; 7 nucleotides agree with TRBD2. V lost 5 bases, J lost 7 bases, and 8 bases stayed unmatched. The V gene's germline CDR1 is SNHLY and CDR2 FYNNEI. This CDR3 has 13 residues. CDR3 protein: CASSLEGAGEQYF. The CDR3, as DNA: TGTGCCAGCAGTTTAGAGGGAGCGGGGGAGCAGTACTTC.

As to this clone: Other DNA sequences of this sample code for an identical CDR3. The chain links TRBV18 to TRBJ2-7, with D uncertain. V lost 3 bases and J lost 2, with 8 bases in between. Germline values: CDR1 KGHSH, CDR2 LQKENI. This CDR3 is built from 13 residues. The CDR3 DNA follows: TGTGCCAGCTCACCGGGCACAACCTACGAGCAGTACTTC. This sequence encodes CASSPGTTYEQYF.

For the CDR3, the DNA is TGTGCCAGCAATGGACAGGGAAACGAGCAGTACTTC. This sequence encodes CASNGQGNEQYF. The chain employs TRBV6-5 and TRBJ2-7; 8 nucleotides match TRBD1. The V gene end was trimmed by 7 bases and the J gene end by 5 bases; junction bases not matched to a gene: 4. Germline CDR1 reads MNHEY; CDR2 reads SVGAGI. CDR3 length: 12 amino acids.

The genes are TRBV6-6 and TRBJ2-7, with D possibly being TRBD2 (5 bases). Germline-derived CDR1 and CDR2 are MNHNY and SVGAGI (reference sequence). V lost 0 bases and J 5 bases, leaving 14 bases between the germline ends. This CDR3 region has 15 residues. CDR3 protein: CASSYSEEVRNEQYF. The CDR3 nucleotides are TGTGCCAGCAGTTACTCGGAGGAAGTTAGGAACGAGCAGTACTTC.

V and J are TRBV18 and TRBJ2-6; D may be TRBD1 (5 bases). This CDR3 has 15 amino acids. Germline CDR1 KGHSH, CDR2 LQKENI. V lost 6 bases to trimming and J lost 0 bases, with 9 bases between them. CDR3 loop: CASSPGLSGANVLTF. The CDR3 DNA reads TGTGCCAGCTCGCCAGGGCTCTCTGGGGCCAACGTCCTGACTTTC.

The chain uses TRBV10-3 and TRBJ2-7, with a weak D call TRBD1 (5 bases). This CDR3 has 12 amino acids. Looked up from germline, CDR1 is ENHRY and CDR2 is SYGVKD. Trimming took off 4 bases at V and 7 bases at J, with 11 bases between the two ends. The CDR3 sequence: CAISVHTGEQYF. CDR3 in DNA: TGTGCCATCAGTGTGCACACAGGTGAGCAGTACTTC.

This clone has only a few counts. The rearrangement uses TRBV3-1 (or the pseudogene TRBV3-2) and TRBJ1-5; 9 nucleotides line up with TRBD1. The germline V gene encodes CDR1 LGHDT and CDR2 YNNKEL (reference sequence). The CDR3 loop spans 14 amino acids. Trimming removed 4 bases from V and 6 bases from J; junction bases left unmatched: 4. As DNA, the CDR3 is TGTGCCAGCAGCCTTGACAGGGGGTCTCAGCCCCAGCATTTT. It is translated as CASSLDRGSQPQHF.

The rearrangement joins TRBV14 to TRBJ1-4; TRBD1 matches at 7 bases. V shed 0 bases, J shed 7 bases, and the junction held 5 bases outside the gene matches. The CDR3 covers 15 residues. CDR1 is SGHDN and CDR2 is FVKESK in the germline V gene. The CDR3, as DNA: TGTGCCAGCAGCCAAGATTTGGCAGGGGGTGAAAAACTGTTTTTT. This sequence encodes CASSQDLAGGEKLFF.

The chain uses TRBV9 and TRBJ1-1; TRBD1 matches 7 bases. The CDR3 consists of 14 residues. Germline values: CDR1 SGDLS, CDR2 YYNGEE. V gave up 2 bases and J gave up 7 bases; unmatched junction bases: 8. The CDR3 nucleotides are TGTGCCAGCAGCGTCCTCGGGGACAGCGTTGAAGCTTTCTTT. Protein: CASSVLGDSVEAFF.

The chain couples TRBV10-1 to TRBJ2-3, with TRBD2 identical over 15 bases. Germline CDR1 and CDR2: WNHNN and SYGVQD (reference sequence). Trimming took 6 bases from V and 4 from J; bases not matched to a gene: 11. The length of the CDR3 is 18 residues. The CDR3 sequence is CASRKRTSGRGTADTQYF. CDR3 coding DNA: TGCGCCAGCAGGAAGAGGACTAGCGGGAGGGGGACGGCAGATACGCAGTATTTT.

By share of the sample, this clone is medium-sized (0.01 to 0.1%). The chain joins TRBV6-5 to TRBJ2-7, with a weak D call TRBD1 (6 bases). Trimming removed 6 bases at V and 4 bases at J, with 13 bases between. CDR3 size: 13 residues. Germline V gene sequence: CDR1 MNHEY, CDR2 SVGAGI. DNA for the CDR3: TGTGCCAGCAGGAGAGGCAGGGGATACGAGCAGTACTTC. Translating it yields CASRRGRGYEQYF.

The DNA of the CDR3 is TGTGCCAGCTCACGGTCCCAGTCCAGGGACTTCTACGAGCAGTACTTC. Its translation: CASSRSQSRDFYEQYF. The chain couples TRBV18 to TRBJ2-7, with D perhaps matching TRBD2 (6 bases). The V and J ends lost 4 bases and 3 bases respectively, with 19 bases between them. The CDR3 covers 16 residues. CDR1 is KGHSH and CDR2 is LQKENI in the germline V gene.

V and J are TRBV27 and TRBJ2-7; TRBD2 matches at 10 bases. V gave up 1 base and J gave up 6 bases; unmatched junction bases: 6. CDR3 size: 15 residues. The germline V gene has CDR1 MNHEY and CDR2 SMNVEV (reference sequence). The CDR3 here is CASSLWASGRGEQYF. The CDR3 coding sequence is TGTGCCAGCAGTTTATGGGCTAGCGGGAGAGGCGAGCAGTACTTC.

The chain employs TRBV12-3 or TRBV12-4 and TRBJ1-1; TRBD1 is a possible D gene (6 bases). V lost 3 bases and J 1 base, leaving 6 bases between the germline ends. The CDR3 runs to 13 residues. This CDR3 is CASSLGANTEAFF. CDR3 nucleotides: TGTGCCAGCAGTTTGGGGGCGAACACTGAAGCTTTCTTT.

The chain couples TRBV2 to TRBJ2-7; 9 nucleotides line up with TRBD2. The CDR3 is 16 residues long. V gave up 7 bases and J gave up 2 bases; unmatched junction bases: 12. CDR1 SNHLY and CDR2 FYNNEI come from the germline V gene. The CDR3: CASTDRPGGRAYEQYF. In nucleotides, the CDR3 is TGTGCCAGCACTGACCGACCAGGCGGGAGGGCCTACGAGCAGTACTTC.

The V and J genes are TRBV12-5 and TRBJ2-2; TRBD2 matches at 13 bases. Germline-derived CDR1 and CDR2 are LGHNT and FRNRAP. The CDR3 has 17 residues. V trimming: 7 bases; J trimming: 5 bases; junction bases outside the gene matches: 10. CDR3 residues: CASARGGLAGKTGELFF. The CDR3 DNA sequence: TGTGCTAGTGCCCGAGGGGGACTAGCGGGAAAAACCGGGGAGCTGTTTTTT.